Each of the 23 T cell receptor beta chains below was sequenced from the same sample in a study of monozygotic twins with inflammatory bowel disease. TCRdb derives one entry per CDR3 protein from the 5' RACE reads, leaving out DNA. This table holds some 150,000 distinct CDR3 sequences. Sequences were obtained from blood. These receptors were obtained from a human donor with ulcerative colitis or Crohn's disease, or a healthy co-twin of an affected twin (not recorded which).

The chain combines TRBV4-2 with TRBJ2-7; TCRdb indicates TRBD1, and absent DNA this call remains unverified. The CDR3 has 16 amino acids. Germline CDR1 LGHNA, CDR2 YNFKEQ. CDR3 loop: CASSQDTRDGYYEQYF.

The V gene is TRBV14, the J gene TRBJ2-3; TCRdb's assignment of TRBD2 cannot be checked, as there is no DNA. Germline CDR1 is SGHDN and CDR2 is FVKESK. CDR3 length: 12 residues. The CDR3 loop is CASSPGWRTQYF.

The J gene is TRBJ2-2, the V gene TRBV7-3; TCRdb's D call of TRBD2 is untestable without DNA. Germline CDR1 SGHTA, CDR2 FQGTGA. The length of the CDR3 is 17 residues. The CDR3 is CASSLRAGVDGTGELFF.

The rearrangement uses TRBV3-1 and TRBJ1-5; the TCRdb D gene call, TRBD1, has no DNA to confirm it. The CDR3 totals 15 residues. Germline V gives CDR1 LGHDT, CDR2 YNNKEL (reference sequence). This chain's CDR3 is CASSQDAGENQPQHF.

The rearrangement uses TRBV6-4 and TRBJ2-1; the D call of TRBD1 rests on TCRdb alone, since no DNA is present to check it. Germline lookup yields CDR1 MRHNA and CDR2 SNTAGT. This CDR3 comprises 14 residues. CDR3: CASSVAGGSGEQFF.

The chain employs TRBV11-2 and TRBJ2-7. The length of the CDR3 is 13 residues. Germline values: CDR1 SGHAT, CDR2 FQNNGV. CDR3 residues: CASSLSVSYEQYF.

This chain joins TRBV4-1 and TRBJ2-5; the TCRdb call, TRBD2, lacks DNA for checking. The germline gives CDR1 MGHRA, CDR2 YSYEKL. CDR3 length equals 16 residues. The CDR3 here is CASSQVRGRGQETQYF.

The gene calls are TRBV5-1 and TRBJ2-5. Germline CDR1 and CDR2: SGHRS and YFSETQ. There are 14 residues in the CDR3. The CDR3 sequence is CASSYSGAGETQYF.

The gene calls are TRBV20-1 and TRBJ1-5. Germline V lookup: CDR1 DFQATT, CDR2 SNEGSKA (reference sequence). This CDR3 has 14 residues. CDR3 protein: CSASDGSLGQPQHF.

The CDR3 here is CASSSSTDSSGNTIYF. J is TRBJ1-3 and V is TRBV5-1. From germline, CDR1 is SGHRS and CDR2 YFSETQ. The CDR3 length is 16 residues.

This chain uses TRBV7-6 with TRBJ2-7. The CDR3 runs to 14 residues. CDR1 and CDR2 (germline): SGHVS, FNYEAQ. This CDR3 is CASSLMYGSYKQYF.

The chain joins TRBV10-3 to TRBJ2-7; as DNA is missing, the TRBD1 call by TCRdb cannot be tested. The CDR3 contains 17 residues. Germline CDR1 and CDR2: ENHRY and SYGVKD. CDR3 protein: CAISEGQGVASSYEQYF.

The chain combines TRBV19 with TRBJ2-1; TCRdb's assignment of TRBD1 cannot be checked, as there is no DNA. In germline, CDR1 is LNHDA, CDR2 SQIVND (reference sequence). The length of the CDR3 is 16 residues. CDR3 sequence: CASSPGAEGAYNEQFF.

The chain is built from TRBV5-4 and TRBJ1-1. The CDR3 has 14 residues. The germline V gene has CDR1 SGHNT and CDR2 YYREEE (reference sequence). This chain's CDR3 is CASSSQASYTEAFF.

Here the CDR3 reads CSSHRGGASSPLHF. The J gene is TRBJ1-6, the V gene TRBV20-1; the TRBD1 assignment by TCRdb is unverifiable without DNA. CDR1 and CDR2 (germline): DFQATT, SNEGSKA (reference sequence). The CDR3 covers 14 residues.

The rearrangement joins TRBV7-9 to TRBJ2-1; TCRdb's assignment of TRBD2 cannot be checked, as there is no DNA. Germline-derived CDR1 and CDR2 are SEHNR and FQNEAQ (reference sequence). The CDR3 totals 15 residues. CDR3 amino acids: CASSLSSGGSNEQFF.

The chain joins TRBV29-1 to TRBJ1-4; the D call of TRBD1 rests on TCRdb alone, since no DNA is present to check it. This CDR3 has 17 residues. Germline CDR1 reads SQVTM; CDR2 reads ANQGSEA. The CDR3 is CSVGASRDRGQNEKLFF. Full variable domain (remainder filled in from reference TRBV29-1 and TRBJ1-4): SAVISQKPSRDICQRGTSLTIQCQVDSQVTMMFWYRQQPGQSLTLIATANQGSEATYESGFVIDKFPISRPNLTFSTLTVSNMSPEDSSIYLCSVGASRDRGQNEKLFFGSGTQLSVL.

This sequence joins TRBV10-3 and TRBJ1-2; there is no DNA to check the TCRdb D call of TRBD1. This CDR3 is built from 14 residues. The germline gives CDR1 ENHRY, CDR2 SYGVKD. The CDR3 here is CAISETGTDYGYTF.

This chain uses TRBV20-1 with TRBJ2-1; the TCRdb call, TRBD1, lacks DNA for checking. The length of the CDR3 is 14 residues. Germline-derived CDR1 and CDR2 are DFQATT and SNEGSKA (reference sequence). CDR3 sequence: CSARWGGGYNEQFF.

The V gene is TRBV3-1, the J gene TRBJ2-1; TCRdb calls TRBD2, which cannot be checked without DNA. There are 22 residues in the CDR3. CDR1 and CDR2 (germline): LGHDT, YNNKEL (reference sequence). The CDR3: CASSQRTRQGKRTSGIGNEQFF.

The V call is TRBV10-3, the J call TRBJ2-2; TCRdb's assignment of TRBD2 cannot be checked, as there is no DNA. CDR1 and CDR2 (germline): ENHRY, SYGVKD. CDR3 length: 17 amino acids. CDR3 in amino acids: CAISTSGTSGNTGELFF.

The chain couples TRBV19 to TRBJ2-7. The CDR3 loop spans 13 amino acids. Looked up from germline, CDR1 is LNHDA and CDR2 is SQIVND (reference sequence). The CDR3 loop is CASSMTHFYEQYF.

The chain joins TRBV4-3 to TRBJ1-2; the TCRdb D gene call, TRBD1, has no DNA to confirm it. Germline-derived CDR1 and CDR2 are LGHNA and YSLEER. CDR3 length: 15 amino acids. This CDR3 is CASSPPGQTSYGYTF.